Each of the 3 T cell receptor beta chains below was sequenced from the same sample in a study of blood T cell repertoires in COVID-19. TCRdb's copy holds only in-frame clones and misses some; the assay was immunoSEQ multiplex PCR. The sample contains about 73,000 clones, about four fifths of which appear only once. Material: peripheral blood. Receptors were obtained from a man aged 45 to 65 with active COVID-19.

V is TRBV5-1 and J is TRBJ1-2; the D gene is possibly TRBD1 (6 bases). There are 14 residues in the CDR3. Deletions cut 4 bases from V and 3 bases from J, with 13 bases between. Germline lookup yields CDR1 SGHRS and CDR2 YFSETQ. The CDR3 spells CASSVGGAHYGYTF. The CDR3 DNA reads TGCGCCAGCAGCGTTGGGGGGGCTCACTATGGCTACACCTTC.

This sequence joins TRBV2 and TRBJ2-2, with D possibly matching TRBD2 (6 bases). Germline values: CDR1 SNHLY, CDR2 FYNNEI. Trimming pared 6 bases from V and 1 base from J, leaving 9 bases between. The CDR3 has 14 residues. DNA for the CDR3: TGTGCCAGCAGCCCCGGGGGGAACACCGGGGAGCTGTTTTTT. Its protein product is CASSPGGNTGELFF.

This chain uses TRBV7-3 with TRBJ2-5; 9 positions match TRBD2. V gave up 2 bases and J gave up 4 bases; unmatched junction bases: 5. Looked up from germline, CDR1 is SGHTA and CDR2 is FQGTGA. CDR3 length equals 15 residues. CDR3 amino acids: CASSLVAGGRETQYF. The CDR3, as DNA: TGTGCCAGCAGCTTAGTGGCGGGGGGGCGAGAGACCCAGTACTTC.